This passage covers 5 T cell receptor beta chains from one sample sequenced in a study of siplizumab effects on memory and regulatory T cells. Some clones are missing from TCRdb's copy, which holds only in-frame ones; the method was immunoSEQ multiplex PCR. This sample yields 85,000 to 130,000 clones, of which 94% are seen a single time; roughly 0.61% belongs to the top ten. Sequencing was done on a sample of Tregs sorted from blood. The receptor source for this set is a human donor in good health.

The CDR3 loop is CASSYGRVGEKLFF. CDR3 sequence (DNA): TGTGCCAGCAGTTACGGCCGAGTCGGTGAAAAACTGTTTTTT. This chain uses TRBV6-5 with TRBJ1-4; D uncertain. The CDR3 is made up of 14 amino acids. Looked up from germline, CDR1 is MNHEY and CDR2 is SVGAGI. V was clipped by 2 bases and J by 7 bases, with 11 bases between them.

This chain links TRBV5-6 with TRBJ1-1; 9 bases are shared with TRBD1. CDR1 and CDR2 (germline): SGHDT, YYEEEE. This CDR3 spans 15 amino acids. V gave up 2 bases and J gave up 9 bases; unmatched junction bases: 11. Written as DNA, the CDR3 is TGTGCCAGCAGCTTTGGGACAGGGTACACTCTTCAAGCTTTCTTT. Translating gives CASSFGTGYTLQAFF.

CDR3 bases: TGTGCCAGCAGTTACCTAACCGGGGCCGGCCCCGGCGGCTACACCTTC. Protein: CASSYLTGAGPGGYTF. This chain connects TRBV6-5 to TRBJ1-2; TRBD1 might be the D (5 bases). V lost 2 bases and J lost 8, with 21 bases in between. CDR3 size: 16 residues. Per the germline V gene, CDR1 is MNHEY and CDR2 is SVGAGI.

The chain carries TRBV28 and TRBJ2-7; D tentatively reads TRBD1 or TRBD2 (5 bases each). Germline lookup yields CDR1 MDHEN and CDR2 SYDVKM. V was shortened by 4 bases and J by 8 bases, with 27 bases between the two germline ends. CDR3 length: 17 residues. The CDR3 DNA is TGTGCCAGCAGTTCACCCCCCGGGACCTTTGCGTGGTTGAAGCAGTACTTC. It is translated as CASSSPPGTFAWLKQYF.

The CDR3 protein is CASKRGNTIYF. Written as DNA, the CDR3 is TGTGCCAGCAAAAGGGGGAACACCATATATTTT. This chain connects TRBV2 to TRBJ1-3; weak D call: TRBD1 (6 bases). Trimming took 7 bases from V and 7 from J, leaving 8 bases between them. Germline loops: CDR1 SNHLY, CDR2 FYNNEI. The CDR3 totals 11 residues.